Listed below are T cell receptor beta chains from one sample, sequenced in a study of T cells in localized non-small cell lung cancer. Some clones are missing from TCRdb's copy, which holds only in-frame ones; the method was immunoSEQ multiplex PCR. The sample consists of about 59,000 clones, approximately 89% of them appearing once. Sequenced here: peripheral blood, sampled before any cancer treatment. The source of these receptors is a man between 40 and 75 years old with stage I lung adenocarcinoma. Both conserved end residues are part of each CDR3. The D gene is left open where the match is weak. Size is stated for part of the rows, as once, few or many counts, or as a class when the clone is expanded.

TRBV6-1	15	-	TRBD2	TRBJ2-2	CASRLAGGDTGELFF	TGTGCCAGCCGCTTAGCGGGAGGCGACACCGGGGAGCTGTTTTTT
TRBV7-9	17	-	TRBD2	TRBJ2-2	CASSPPGGGRNTGELFF	TGTGCCAGCAGCCCGCCGGGAGGCGGGAGGAACACCGGGGAGCTGTTTTTT
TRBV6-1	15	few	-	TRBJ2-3	CASSEQAGGTDTQYF	TGTGCCAGCAGTGAACAGGCAGGGGGCACAGATACGCAGTATTTT
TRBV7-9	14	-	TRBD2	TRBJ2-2	CASSLNSGDGELFF	TGTGCCAGCAGCCTAAATAGCGGGGACGGGGAGCTGTTTTTT
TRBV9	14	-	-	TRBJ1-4	CASSAGLENEKLFF	TGTGCCAGCAGCGCAGGGTTGGAGAATGAAAAACTGTTTTTT
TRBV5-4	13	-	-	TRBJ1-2	CASSLERSYGYTF	TGTGCCAGCAGCTTGGAGCGGAGCTATGGCTACACCTTC
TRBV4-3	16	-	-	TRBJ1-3	CASSQDRRVSGNTIYF	TGCGCCAGCAGCCAAGATCGCAGGGTTAGTGGAAACACCATATATTTT
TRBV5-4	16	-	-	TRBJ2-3	CASSLRGSIRTDTQYF	TGTGCCAGCAGCTTGAGGGGTAGCATCCGCACAGATACGCAGTATTTT
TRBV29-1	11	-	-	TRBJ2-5	CSPFFGETQYF	TGCAGCCCTTTTTTTGGAGAGACCCAGTACTTC
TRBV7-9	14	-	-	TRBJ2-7	CASSLSGSSYEQYF	TGTGCCAGCAGCTTATCGGGGAGCTCCTACGAGCAGTACTTC
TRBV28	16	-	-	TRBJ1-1	CASSPSGRGGYTEAFF	TGTGCCAGCAGTCCGTCGGGACGGGGGGGCTACACTGAAGCTTTCTTT
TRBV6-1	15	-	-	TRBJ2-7	CASSARGESSYEQYF	TGTGCCAGCAGTGCTAGGGGGGAGAGCTCCTACGAGCAGTACTTC
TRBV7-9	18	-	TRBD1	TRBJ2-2	CASSSLDGTGANTGELFF	TGTGCCAGCAGCTCCTTGGATGGGACAGGGGCGAACACCGGGGAGCTGTTTTTT
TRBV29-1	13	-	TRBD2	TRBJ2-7	CSVASGNSYEQYF	TGCAGCGTAGCAAGCGGGAACTCCTACGAGCAGTACTTC
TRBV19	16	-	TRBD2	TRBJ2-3	CASSIEEGGPADTQYF	TGTGCCAGTAGTATAGAGGAGGGAGGGCCGGCAGATACGCAGTATTTT
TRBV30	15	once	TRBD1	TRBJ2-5	CAWRETGRFQETQYF	TGTGCCTGGAGGGAGACAGGGCGATTCCAAGAGACCCAGTACTTC
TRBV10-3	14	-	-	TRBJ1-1	CAISAQGTTAEAFF	TGTGCCATCAGTGCTCAGGGAACAACGGCTGAAGCTTTCTTT
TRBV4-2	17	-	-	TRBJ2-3	CASSQVISVGGTDTQYF	TGTGCCAGCAGCCAAGTAATAAGCGTTGGGGGCACAGATACGCAGTATTTT
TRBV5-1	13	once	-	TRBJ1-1	CASSFVGNTEAFF	TGCGCCAGCAGCTTTGTGGGGAACACTGAAGCTTTCTTT
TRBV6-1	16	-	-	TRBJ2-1	CASSESGAFSYNEQFF	TGTGCCAGCAGTGAGTCAGGGGCGTTTTCCTACAATGAGCAGTTCTTC
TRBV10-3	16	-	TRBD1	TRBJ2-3	CATGSTRQGATDTQYF	TGTGCCACCGGCTCTACTAGACAGGGGGCTACAGATACGCAGTATTTT
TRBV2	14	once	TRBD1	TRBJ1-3	CASSPTGSGNTIYF	TGTGCCAGCAGCCCGACAGGGTCCGGAAACACCATATATTTT